Below are 22 T cell receptor beta chains sequenced from a single sample in a study of CXCR4 blockade with PD-1 therapy in pancreatic cancer. Sequencing used immunoSEQ multiplex PCR; TCRdb keeps in-frame clones, though not all of them. The table includes about 2,300 clones, approximately 37% detected once. Sequenced material: tumor tissue. These receptors originate from a human donor with pancreatic ductal adenocarcinoma.

V usage is TRBV6-8 and J usage is TRBJ2-7; D is possibly TRBD1 or TRBD2 (5 bases each). CDR3 length equals 15 residues. V was trimmed by 5 bases and J by 0 bases, leaving 14 bases between them. The germline V gene encodes CDR1 MNHGY and CDR2 SAAAGT. The CDR3 reads CASSEGTASSYEQYV. CDR3 nucleotide sequence: TGTGCCAGCAGTGAGGGGACGGCAAGCTCCTACGAGCAGTACGTC.

This rearrangement joins TRBV29-1 to TRBJ1-2; TRBD1 is a possible D gene (5 bases). Trimming removed 7 bases from V and 1 base from J, with 10 bases in between. The CDR3 totals 12 residues. In germline, CDR1 is SQVTM, CDR2 ANQGSEA. CDR3 in amino acids: CSADRINYGYTF. The CDR3 nucleotides are TGCAGCGCCGACAGAATTAACTATGGCTACACCTTC.

As to this clone: Germline and junction disagree at one end, which may indicate a read error. In the same sample, other DNA sequences code for this CDR3. The chain joins TRBV18 to TRBJ1-2, with D tentatively TRBD1 (5 bases). The germline V gene encodes CDR1 KGHSH and CDR2 LQKENI. The CDR3 has 15 amino acids. Here the CDR3 reads CASSPAAGPEYGYTF. CDR3 nucleotide sequence: TGTGCCAGCTCACCAGCCGCAGGGCCGGAATATGGTTACACCTTC. Full variable domain (missing parts from reference TRBV18 and TRBJ1-2): NAGVMQNPRHLVRRRGQEARLRCSPMKGHSHVYWYRQLPEEGLKFMVYLQKENIIDESGMPKERFSAEFPKEGPSILRIQQVVRGDSAAYFCASSPAAGPEYGYTFGSGTRLTVV.

The gene calls are TRBV28 and TRBJ2-5; D not resolved. The CDR3 spans 12 residues. V lost 2 bases, J lost 10 bases, and 11 bases lay in between. Germline V CDR1 and CDR2: MDHEN, SYDVKM. The CDR3 spells CASSLKRVNQYF. CDR3 bases: TGTGCCAGCAGTTTAAAAAGGGTTAACCAGTACTTC.

This clone is judged medium-sized (0.01 to 0.1%). The rearrangement uses TRBV11-3 and TRBJ1-2; no clear D. Trimming shortened V by 1 base and J by 4 bases, and 13 bases separated the two germline ends. The germline CDR1 and CDR2 sequences are SGHNT and YENEEA. The CDR3 sequence is 15 residues long. The CDR3 sequence: CASSLGVAGSYGYTF. CDR3 bases: TGTGCCAGCAGCTTAGGGGTCGCGGGTAGCTATGGCTACACCTTC. The whole variable domain, filled in from reference TRBV11-3 and TRBJ1-2, reads EAGVVQSPRYKIIEKKQPVAFWCNPISGHNTLYWYLQNLGQGPELLIRYENEEAVDDSQLPKDRFSAERLKGVDSTLKIQPAELGDSAVYLCASSLGVAGSYGYTFGSGTRLTVV.

The chain links TRBV5-1 to TRBJ2-5; 9 bases agree with TRBD1. The J segment lost 5 bases and the V segment lost 4 bases, leaving 9 bases of the junction unmatched. The germline CDR1 and CDR2 sequences are SGHRS and YFSETQ. The CDR3 is 15 residues long. As DNA, the CDR3 is TGCGCCAGCAGCGCCCTACAGGGGGCGCTCGAGACCCAGTACTTC. This codes for CASSALQGALETQYF.

V is TRBV19 and J is TRBJ1-3, with D hard to call. V gave up 3 bases and J gave up 0 bases, with 12 bases separating them. The CDR3 has 16 residues. Germline V CDR1 and CDR2: LNHDA, SQIVND (reference sequence). CDR3 sequence (DNA): TGTGCCAGTAGTATCGGTGCAGTAGACTCTGGAAACACCATATATTTT. Protein product: CASSIGAVDSGNTIYF.

A remark on this clone: At one end the junction does not follow the germline gene, possibly because of a read error. The V call is TRBV18, the J call TRBJ2-7; 8 bases are shared with TRBD1. Per germline, CDR1 KGHSH and CDR2 LQKENI. The CDR3 is 13 residues long. CDR3 DNA sequence: TGTGCCAACTCACAGGACAGGGTTGACGAGCAGTACTTC. Translating it yields CANSQDRVDEQYF.

This sequence joins TRBV12-5 and TRBJ1-1; D is unresolved. V dropped 2 bases and J dropped 1 base, with 23 bases sitting between them. Per the germline V gene, CDR1 is LGHNT and CDR2 is FRNRAP. CDR3 length: 19 amino acids. The CDR3: CASGLPREPTAGRNTEAFF. The DNA for the CDR3 is TGTGCTAGTGGTTTGCCCCGAGAACCCACAGCGGGCCGGAACACTGAAGCTTTCTTT.

Comment on this clone: This same CDR3 is encoded by further DNA sequences in the sample. The V call is TRBV18, the J call TRBJ2-3, with 7 bases that match TRBD1. The CDR3 has 15 amino acids. Germline CDR1 KGHSH, CDR2 LQKENI. The trim removed 3 bases at V and 3 bases at J, leaving 6 bases unmatched. CDR3 residues: CASSPLQGRTDTQYF. CDR3 in DNA: TGTGCCAGCTCACCGTTACAGGGGCGGACAGATACGCAGTATTTT.

The J gene is TRBJ2-3, the V gene TRBV5-1; perhaps TRBD2 as D (6 bases). V lost 4 bases and J lost 3, with 15 bases in between. This CDR3 region has 15 residues. The germline gives CDR1 SGHRS, CDR2 YFSETQ. This CDR3 is CASSSGPGDTDTQYF. Here the CDR3 DNA reads TGCGCCAGCAGCAGCGGGCCTGGGGATACAGATACGCAGTATTTT.

V is TRBV18 and J is TRBJ1-5; D perhaps matches TRBD1 (5 bases). Germline V gene data show CDR1 as KGHSH and CDR2 as LQKENI. Trimming removed 2 bases at V and 4 bases at J, with 6 bases between. CDR3 length equals 13 residues. CDR3: CASSPGTNQPQHF. The CDR3 DNA sequence: TGTGCCAGCTCACCAGGGACGAATCAGCCCCAGCATTTT.

The chain carries TRBV19 and TRBJ1-1; no definite D call. Germline-derived CDR1 and CDR2 are LNHDA and SQIVND (reference sequence). CDR3 length: 14 residues. V dropped 5 bases and J dropped 4 bases, with 14 bases sitting between them. CDR3 residues: CASSPRPWTTEAFF. The CDR3 region has the DNA TGTGCCAGTAGTCCCCGGCCCTGGACCACTGAAGCTTTCTTT.

The DNA for the CDR3 is TGCGCCAGCAGCTTGGTGGAAAGGGGGTCTGAGACCCAGTACTTC. This encodes CASSLVERGSETQYF. This chain uses TRBV5-1 with TRBJ2-5; D possibly corresponds to TRBD1 (6 bases). Germline V CDR1 and CDR2: SGHRS, YFSETQ. The V end was cut by 0 bases, the J end by 5 bases, with 14 bases between. The CDR3 runs to 15 residues.

The J gene is TRBJ1-2, the V gene TRBV30, with D perhaps matching TRBD1 (5 bases). The length of the CDR3 is 15 residues. CDR1 is GTSNPN and CDR2 is SVGIG in the germline V gene (reference sequence). Trimming stripped 2 bases from V and 2 bases from J, with 15 bases between. The CDR3 is CAWSTPGGANYGYTF. The CDR3 DNA reads TGTGCCTGGAGTACCCCTGGGGGAGCAAACTATGGCTACACCTTC. Combining the CDR3 with reference TRBV30 and TRBJ1-2 gives the whole variable domain SQTIHQWPATLVQPVGSPLSLECTVEGTSNPNLYWYRQAAGRGLQLLFYSVGIGQISSEVPQNLSASRPQDRQFILSSKKLLLSDSGFYLCAWSTPGGANYGYTFGSGTRLTVV.

The chain carries TRBV2 and TRBJ2-7; D might be TRBD1 or TRBD2, each matching 6 bases. This CDR3 has 14 residues. Germline CDR1 and CDR2: SNHLY and FYNNEI. V shed 7 bases and J shed 6 bases, with 19 bases lying between them. The CDR3, as DNA: TGTGCCAGCAACACACAAGGGGGGACCGGCGAGCAGTACTTC. Protein sequence: CASNTQGGTGEQYF.

This clone was detected a few times. In DNA, the CDR3 is TGTGCCACCCGGGGGACAGGGGTGGGTGAAAAACTGTTTTTT. The encoded protein is CATRGTGVGEKLFF. The J gene is TRBJ1-4, the V gene TRBV15; 10 positions agree with TRBD1. The CDR3 length is 14 residues. With 8 bases clipped from V and 7 bases from J, the junction kept 7 bases outside the gene matches. Germline CDR1 and CDR2: LNHNV and YYDKDF (reference sequence).

This sequence joins TRBV29-1 and TRBJ2-3; the D gene could be TRBD1 or TRBD2 (7 bases each). The V and J ends lost 3 bases and 2 bases respectively, with 12 bases between them. The length of the CDR3 is 14 residues. Germline CDR1 reads SQVTM; CDR2 reads ANQGSEA. CDR3 sequence (DNA): TGCAGCGTTGAGCAGGGGGGGACCACAGATACGCAGTATTTT. This sequence encodes CSVEQGGTTDTQYF.

The V gene is TRBV30, the J gene TRBJ2-5; D might be TRBD1 or TRBD2, each matching 5 bases. This CDR3 has 13 amino acids. CDR1 and CDR2 (germline): GTSNPN, SVGIG (reference sequence). Trimming cost V 8 bases and J 2 bases, with 15 bases left between them. This CDR3 reads CALPGASQETQYF. CDR3 nucleotides: TGTGCCCTGCCCGGGGCCTCACAAGAGACCCAGTACTTC. The variable domain in full, completed from reference TRBV30 and TRBJ2-5, reads SQTIHQWPATLVQPVGSPLSLECTVEGTSNPNLYWYRQAAGRGLQLLFYSVGIGQISSEVPQNLSASRPQDRQFILSSKKLLLSDSGFYLCALPGASQETQYFGPGTRLLVL.

CDR3 sequence: CASSLGTYGYTF. CDR3 coding DNA: TGTGCCAGCAGTTTAGGGACATATGGCTACACCTTC. The chain combines TRBV28 with TRBJ1-2; D is possibly TRBD1 (6 bases). With 2 bases removed from V and 5 bases from J, the gap between germline ends came to 6 bases. CDR3 length equals 12 residues. Germline V CDR1 and CDR2: MDHEN, SYDVKM.

V gene TRBV11-3 combines with J gene TRBJ2-7, with 7 bases lining up with TRBD1. Germline V gene sequence: CDR1 SGHNT, CDR2 YENEEA. With 5 bases clipped from V and 3 bases from J, the junction kept 7 bases outside the gene matches. The CDR3 runs 14 residues. The CDR3 loop is CASSPWDRSYEQYF. CDR3 sequence (DNA): TGTGCCAGCAGCCCGTGGGACAGAAGCTACGAGCAGTACTTC.

In its sample, this clone was seen a few times. The chain combines TRBV29-1 with TRBJ2-2; the match to TRBD1 covers 7 bases. V shed 7 bases and J 0 bases; nucleotides not matched to a gene: 5. This CDR3 is 14 amino acids long. CDR1 and CDR2 (germline): SQVTM, ANQGSEA. CDR3 nucleotide sequence: TGCAGCGCCAGACAGGGTGCGAACACCGGGGAGCTGTTTTTT. Translation: CSARQGANTGELFF.